The 16 T cell receptor beta chains below come from one sample, sequenced in a study of PD-1 blockade in classical Hodgkin lymphoma. This table comes from immunoSEQ multiplex PCR, and its TCRdb copy is limited to in-frame clones, with some not included. The repertoire has roughly 47,000 clones, around three quarters of them found once; the top ten carry approximately 20%. Each of the patients experienced relapse following autologous stem cell transplantation, and their brentuximab vedotin exposure differed. The material was peripheral blood mononuclear cells (PBMCs), obtained before the second cycle of nivolumab. These receptors came from a human donor with classical Hodgkin lymphoma.

This clone was observed a few times. The chain couples TRBV9 to TRBJ2-7; D unclear. The germline V gene encodes CDR1 SGDLS and CDR2 YYNGEE. The CDR3 is 14 amino acids. Between the trimmed V and J ends, which lost 0 bases and 3 bases, there was a span of 10 bases. The CDR3 bases are TGTGCCAGCAGCGTAGGTCGGACCAGCTACGAGCAGTACTTC. Encoded protein: CASSVGRTSYEQYF. The full variable domain, completed using reference TRBV9 and TRBJ2-7, is DSGVTQTPKHLITATGQRVTLRCSPRSGDLSVYWYQQSLDQGLQFLIQYYNGEERAKGNILERFSAQQFPDLHSELNLSSLELGDSALYFCASSVGRTSYEQYFGPGTRLTVT.

The chain joins TRBV7-2 to TRBJ2-1; 8 positions match TRBD2. Germline V gene data show CDR1 as SGHTA and CDR2 as FQGNSA. The CDR3 runs to 18 residues. Trimming at V came to 2 bases and at J to 7 bases, leaving 16 bases not matched to a gene. Here the CDR3 reads CASSLKVTGGPFWNEQFF. The CDR3 nucleotides read TGTGCCAGCAGCTTAAAAGTCACGGGAGGGCCGTTTTGGAATGAGCAGTTCTTC.

The chain couples TRBV7-9 to TRBJ1-1, with D maybe TRBD1 (6 bases). Per the germline V gene, CDR1 is SEHNR and CDR2 is FQNEAQ (reference sequence). The length of the CDR3 is 14 residues. Trimming stripped 2 bases from V and 1 base from J, with 8 bases between. The CDR3 region has the DNA TGTGCCAGCAGCTTACTACAGGGGAACACTGAAGCTTTCTTT. Amino acid sequence: CASSLLQGNTEAFF.

The chain has TRBV2 and TRBJ1-4; 9 bases align to TRBD1. V lost 6 bases and J lost 7; bases outside the gene matches: 6. This CDR3 comprises 14 residues. Germline CDR1 SNHLY, CDR2 FYNNEI. CDR3 DNA sequence: TGTGCCAGCAGAGACAGGGGGTGGGGTGAAAAACTGTTTTTT. Translated, it gives CASRDRGWGEKLFF.

The chain employs TRBV5-4 and TRBJ1-2; unclear D gene. Trimming removed 2 bases at V and 4 bases at J, with 15 bases between. CDR1 and CDR2 from the germline V gene are SGHNT and YYREEE (reference sequence). CDR3 length: 15 amino acids. In DNA form, the CDR3 reads TGTGCCAGCAGCTTAACAGCTGCCCAAACCTATGGCTACACCTTC. Its translation is CASSLTAAQTYGYTF.

This chain connects TRBV18 to TRBJ2-7; TRBD1 matches 10 bases. There are 16 residues in the CDR3. The germline V gene encodes CDR1 KGHSH and CDR2 LQKENI. V shed 3 bases, J shed 3 bases, and the junction held 8 bases outside the gene matches. The CDR3 protein is CASSPQRQGAGYEQYF. The DNA of the CDR3 is TGTGCCAGCTCACCCCAAAGACAGGGGGCAGGCTACGAGCAGTACTTC.

J is TRBJ1-1 and V is TRBV4-3; D ambiguous. The germline V gene has CDR1 LGHNA and CDR2 YSLEER. The CDR3 length is 14 residues. Trimming took off 0 bases at V and 5 bases at J, with 10 bases between the two ends. The CDR3 spells CASSQDLDRTEAFF. The DNA of the CDR3 is TGCGCCAGCAGCCAAGATTTAGATCGGACTGAAGCTTTCTTT.

CDR3 region: CASRPGGSYNEQFF. The CDR3 nucleotides are TGTGCCAGCAGGCCGGGTGGCTCCTACAATGAGCAGTTCTTC. V and J are TRBV7-3 and TRBJ2-1; D unresolved. Germline assignment: CDR1 SGHTA and CDR2 FQGTGA. The CDR3 is made up of 14 amino acids. V was clipped by 6 bases and J by 0 bases, with 9 bases between them.

The CDR3 nucleotides are TGTGCCAGCAGCTTAAGACAGGCATCGAACACTGAAGCTTTCTTT. It is translated as CASSLRQASNTEAFF. The chain employs TRBV11-3 and TRBJ1-1, with D perhaps matching TRBD1 (6 bases). CDR1 is SGHNT, CDR2 YENEEA, per germline. The CDR3 contains 15 residues. V was shortened by 2 bases and J by 1 base, with 11 bases between the two germline ends.

The rearrangement links TRBV27 to TRBJ2-1; the D is unclear. The germline gives CDR1 MNHEY, CDR2 SMNVEV (reference sequence). Trimming pared 5 bases from V and 8 bases from J, leaving 13 bases between. The CDR3 runs 13 residues. The CDR3 region is CASSLGPFDEQFF. The CDR3 nucleotides are TGTGCCAGCAGTCTCGGACCCTTCGATGAGCAGTTCTTC.

The chain employs TRBV27 and TRBJ1-1, with 10 bases fitting TRBD1. From germline, CDR1 is MNHEY and CDR2 SMNVEV (reference sequence). The V segment lost 3 bases and the J segment 6 bases; nucleotides outside the gene matches: 10. The CDR3 runs to 16 residues. The DNA for the CDR3 is TGTGCCAGCAGTTTGTTTGGGACAGGGGTACGGGCTGAAGCTTTCTTT. Translating gives CASSLFGTGVRAEAFF.

This clone was seen more than once but under ten times. The chain links TRBV27 to TRBJ2-7; maybe TRBD1 (6 bases). The V end lost 4 bases, the J end lost 1 base, and 14 bases lay between the germline ends. Germline V gene lookup returns CDR1 MNHEY and CDR2 SMNVEV (reference sequence). The CDR3 spans 15 residues. The CDR3 loop reads CASSSPRTESYEQYF. The CDR3 DNA reads as TGTGCCAGCAGTTCCCCGAGGACAGAGTCCTACGAGCAGTACTTC.

The chain employs TRBV27 and TRBJ2-5, with 10 bases identical to TRBD2. The CDR3 has 16 amino acids. Germline CDR1 MNHEY, CDR2 SMNVEV (reference sequence). V dropped 6 bases and J dropped 2; count of bases not matched to a gene: 9. CDR3 DNA: TGTGCCAGCAGCCCCCGACTAGCGGGTCCTCAAGAGACCCAGTACTTC. This sequence encodes CASSPRLAGPQETQYF.

V gene TRBV6-1 combines with J gene TRBJ2-3; unclear D gene. This CDR3 region has 15 residues. Between the trimmed V and J ends, which lost 8 bases and 4 bases, there was a span of 19 bases. Germline V gives CDR1 MNHNS, CDR2 SASEGT. The DNA of the CDR3 is TGTGCCAGCTGCCCCGGGCCTACTTGGCCAGATACGCAGTATTTT. It translates to CASCPGPTWPDTQYF.

This clone was found once. V usage is TRBV6-6 and J usage is TRBJ1-1; 7 bases are a match to TRBD1. J gave up 4 bases and V 8 bases, and 7 bases lay outside the gene matches. Germline V gives CDR1 MNHNY, CDR2 SVGAGI (reference sequence). This CDR3 is built from 13 residues. The CDR3 reads CASCRQGLTEAFF. CDR3 in DNA: TGTGCCAGCTGCCGACAGGGACTCACTGAAGCTTTCTTT.

This chain links TRBV9 with TRBJ2-5; D ambiguous. There are 12 residues in the CDR3. V was shortened by 7 bases and J by 4 bases, with 11 bases between the two germline ends. Per the germline V gene, CDR1 is SGDLS and CDR2 is YYNGEE. DNA for the CDR3: TGTGCCAGCGCCCAGTTTGGAGAGACCCAGTACTTC. This translates into CASAQFGETQYF.